This is a list of T cell receptor beta chains from one sample in a study of blood T cells in healthy people across ages. TCRdb independently ran MiXCR on the 5' RACE reads; one entry per CDR3 protein. This repertoire shows roughly 680,000 distinct CDR3 sequences, around 52% found once; its top ten account for approximately 13%. The sample was blood. The receptors were sampled from a woman of 80 years or more in good health. The CDR3 runs from the conserved cysteine through the conserved F or W. Fields, in order: D gene, V gene, J gene, clone size, CDR3 DNA, CDR3 protein. D genes are given only for firm matches. Rows give clone size only sometimes, using once, few, many, or a class for an expanded clone.

TRBD1	TRBV2	TRBJ2-5	many	TGTGCCAGCAGTGAATGGGACAGGGCAGAGACCCAGTACTTC	CASSEWDRAETQYF
NA	TRBV5-1	TRBJ2-5	many	TGCGCCAGCAGCTTGGGCCTTTCCCAACCCCAAGAGACCCAGTACTTC	CASSLGLSQPQETQYF
NA	TRBV20-1	TRBJ2-5	many	TGCAGTGCTTGGACTATTTACCAAGAGACCCAGTACTTC	CSAWTIYQETQYF
NA	TRBV4-1	TRBJ2-7	NA	TGCGCCAGCAGCCAAGTACCCGAGGGGACCTACGAGCAGTACTTC	CASSQVPEGTYEQYF
NA	TRBV2	TRBJ2-2	NA	TGTGCCAGCAGTGAAAATCAACCTCCACGGACCGGGGAGCTGTTTTTT	CASSENQPPRTGELFF
NA	TRBV12-3/TRBV12-4	TRBJ1-1	NA	TGTGCCAGCAGTCCCAAAGTCTCAACCACTGAAGCTTTCTTT	CASSPKVSTTEAFF
TRBD1	TRBV7-2	TRBJ1-4	many	TGTGCCAGCAGCTTGAACAGGGGAGATGAAAAACTGTTTTTT	CASSLNRGDEKLFF
NA	TRBV20-1	TRBJ2-3	once	TGCAGTGCTCCCGGGTTGGACGGCACAGATACGCAGTATTTT	CSAPGLDGTDTQYF
NA	TRBV29-1	TRBJ2-7	NA	TGCAGCGTTGAACGACGGCAGGGAGCCCTTTACGAGCAGTACTTC	CSVERRQGALYEQYF
TRBD2	TRBV29-1	TRBJ2-1	NA	TGCAGTGTCAGGGACTACCTAACCTCCTACAATGAGCAGTTCTTC	CSVRDYLTSYNEQFF
TRBD2	TRBV9	TRBJ2-3	NA	TGTGCCAGCAACGGACTAGTCACAGATACGCAGTATTTT	CASNGLVTDTQYF
NA	TRBV7-2	TRBJ2-6	once	TGTGCCAGCAGCCAAGCCCCACAGCCGGGGGCCAACGTCCTGACTTTC	CASSQAPQPGANVLTF
TRBD1	TRBV4-1	TRBJ2-5	once	TGCGCCAGCAGCCAAATACCGGGACAGGGGAGGGGGGAGACCCAGTACTTC	CASSQIPGQGRGETQYF
NA	TRBV5-1	TRBJ2-4	many	TGCGCCAGCAGCTTCCTGGACACGGCGAACATTCAGTACTTC	CASSFLDTANIQYF
TRBD2	TRBV3-1	TRBJ2-7	NA	TGTGCCAGCAGTAGCGGGAGGGCCGACGAGCAGTACTTC	CASSSGRADEQYF
NA	TRBV29-1	TRBJ1-4	NA	TGCAGCGTTGCAGTTTCCGCAACTAATGAAAAACTGTTTTTT	CSVAVSATNEKLFF
NA	TRBV20-1	TRBJ2-7	many	TGCAGTGCTAAACCGATAGTCGTGGGTTACTACGACCAGTACTTC	CSAKPIVVGYYDQYF
NA	TRBV27	TRBJ2-3	NA	TGTGCCAGCAGTTTATCGGGCGGGACATACGCAGATACGCAGTATTTT	CASSLSGGTYADTQYF
NA	TRBV5-1	TRBJ2-1	NA	TGCGCCAGCAGACCCGATGCTGGTCGGGACAATGAGCAGTTCTTC	CASRPDAGRDNEQFF
NA	TRBV2	TRBJ1-4	NA	TGTGCCAGCAGGAAACAGGGAATTGGAGAAAAACTGTTTTTT	CASRKQGIGEKLFF
TRBD1	TRBV3-1	TRBJ2-3	many	TGTGCCAGCAGCCAAGATAGAAAGGGACAGGGTGGAGATACGCAGTATTTT	CASSQDRKGQGGDTQYF
NA	TRBV21-1	TRBJ2-7	few	TGTGCCAGCAGCAAAAGAATGGTCGGCTCCCACGAGCAGTACTTC	CASSKRMVGSHEQYF
NA	TRBV5-1	TRBJ1-1	many	TGCGCCAGCAGCATCGCCGGGACCGGTGTTGGAGCTTTCTTT	CASSIAGTGVGAFF
TRBD2	TRBV5-6	TRBJ2-7	NA	TGTGCCAGCAGCCGGGGGGAGCAGTTCTACGAGCAGTACTTC	CASSRGEQFYEQYF
NA	TRBV6-2/TRBV6-3	TRBJ2-3	NA	TGTGCCAGCAGTTACTTTGCGGGGACCACAGATACGCAGTATTTT	CASSYFAGTTDTQYF
TRBD2	TRBV18	TRBJ2-5	NA	TGTGCCAACCATTTCTTTCGCGGGAGTGAAGAGACCCAGTACTTC	CANHFFRGSEETQYF
NA	TRBV7-6	TRBJ2-5	NA	TGTGCCAGCAGCCATTTCGGGGTCCAAGAGACCCAGTACTTC	CASSHFGVQETQYF
TRBD2	TRBV12-3/TRBV12-4	TRBJ2-3	many	TGTGCCAGCAGTCCCTACTCGGGTGCGGGAGGAGGAGATACGCAGTATTTT	CASSPYSGAGGGDTQYF
NA	TRBV7-9	TRBJ1-2	NA	TGTGCCAGCAGCTTGCTCCCTTTAGGACAGATTAACTATGGCTACACCTTC	CASSLLPLGQINYGYTF
TRBD1	TRBV29-1	TRBJ1-2	NA	TGCAGCGGCACCCTGACAGGGAACTATGGCTACACCTTC	CSGTLTGNYGYTF
NA	TRBV20-1	TRBJ2-1	many	TGCAGTGCCCCCCCCCTAGCCTACAATGAGCAGTTCTTC	CSAPPLAYNEQFF
NA	TRBV29-1	TRBJ2-1	many	TGCAGCGTTGTGGTTAAGAGGGTTAGGGGCAATGAGCAGTTCTTC	CSVVVKRVRGNEQFF
NA	TRBV11-2	TRBJ1-2	NA	TGTGCCAGCAGCTTAGATCCGAAAGAGTATGGCTACACCTTC	CASSLDPKEYGYTF
NA	TRBV29-1	TRBJ2-5	many	TGCAGCGCCGCTACGTGGGGGGACCAAGAGACCCAGTACTTC	CSAATWGDQETQYF